This T cell receptor beta chain was obtained from a study of control samples from healthy donors and cancer patients. Clones were read by immunoSEQ multiplex PCR, and TCRdb kept only the in-frame ones, dropping some. The sample table sets out around 190,000 clones. Germline loops: CDR1 MDHEN, CDR2 SYDVKM. The V end lost 4 bases, the J end lost 0 bases, and 7 bases lay between the germline ends. The CDR3 extends over 15 amino acids. The sequencing sample was made of blood. The receptor comes from a woman under 40 in good health. This sequence joins TRBV28 and TRBJ2-6; D is unclear. The CDR3 DNA reads as TGTGCCAGCAGTTCGGTCGTCTCTGGGGCCAACGTCCTGACTTTC. It specifies CASSSVVSGANVLTF.